Here is one T cell receptor beta chain with its context. Antigen unknown. This sample's time point: cycle 4 day 1 (C4D1), after five to seven weeks of nivolumab. Brentuximab vedotin exposure varied among the patients, all of whom had relapsed after autologous stem cell transplantation. The data originate from a study of PD-1 blockade in classical Hodgkin lymphoma. Study findings and constraints: It was among complete responders that baseline diversity resembled that of newly diagnosed patients.

Trimming cost V 5 bases and J 3 bases, with 14 bases left between them. The CDR3 covers 14 residues. Per germline, CDR1 SGHAT and CDR2 FQNNGV. Repertoires were generated with immunoSEQ multiplex PCR, while TCRdb's copy carries only in-frame clones and drops some. There are some 93,000 clones in the sample; 83% occur only once, and 17% lies in the top ten. Sequenced material: peripheral blood mononuclear cells (PBMCs), taken before the fourth cycle of nivolumab. This clonotype originated in a human donor with classical Hodgkin lymphoma. This chain joins TRBV11-2 and TRBJ2-7, with D possibly called TRBD1 or TRBD2 (7 bases each). CDR3 protein: CASSRQGGNYEQYF. The CDR3, as DNA: TGTGCCAGCAGCCGCCAGGGGGGGAACTACGAGCAGTACTTC.